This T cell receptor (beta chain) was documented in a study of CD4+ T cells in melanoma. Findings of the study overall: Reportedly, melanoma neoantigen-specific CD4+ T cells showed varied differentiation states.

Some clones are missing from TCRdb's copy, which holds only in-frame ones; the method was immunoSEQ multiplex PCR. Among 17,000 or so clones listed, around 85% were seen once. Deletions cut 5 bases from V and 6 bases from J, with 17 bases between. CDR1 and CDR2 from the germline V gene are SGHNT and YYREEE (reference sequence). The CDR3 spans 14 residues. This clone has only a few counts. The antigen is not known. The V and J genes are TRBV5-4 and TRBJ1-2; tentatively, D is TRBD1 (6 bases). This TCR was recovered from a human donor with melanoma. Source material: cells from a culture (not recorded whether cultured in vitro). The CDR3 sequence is CASRPGAEIHGYTF. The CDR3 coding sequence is TGTGCCAGCAGACCGGGGGCGGAAATCCATGGCTACACCTTC.